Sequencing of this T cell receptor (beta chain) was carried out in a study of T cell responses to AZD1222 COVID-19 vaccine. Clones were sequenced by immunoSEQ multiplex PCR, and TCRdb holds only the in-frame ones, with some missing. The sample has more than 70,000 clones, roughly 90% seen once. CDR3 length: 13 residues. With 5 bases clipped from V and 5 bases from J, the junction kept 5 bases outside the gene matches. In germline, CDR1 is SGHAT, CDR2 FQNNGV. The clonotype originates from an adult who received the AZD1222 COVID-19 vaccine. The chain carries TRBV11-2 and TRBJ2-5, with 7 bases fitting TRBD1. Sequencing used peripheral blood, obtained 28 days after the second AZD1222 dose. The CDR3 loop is CASSPTGSETQYF. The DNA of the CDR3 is TGTGCCAGCAGCCCGACAGGGTCCGAGACCCAGTACTTC. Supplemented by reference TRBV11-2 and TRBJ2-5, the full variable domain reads EAGVAQSPRYKIIEKRQSVAFWCNPISGHATLYWYQQILGQGPKLLIQFQNNGVVDDSQLPKDRFSAERLKGVDSTLKIQPAKLEDSAVYLCASSPTGSETQYFGPGTRLLVL.